This TCR beta chain was captured by sequencing in a study of blood T cell repertoires in COVID-19. Study summary: Samples taken during acute and convalescent COVID-19 were collected in the United States, Italy and Spain. Nucleic acid was either cDNA or gDNA, and it came from T cells, B-cell-depleted T cells, or PBMCs.

This CDR3 has 16 residues. V shed 3 bases and J 5 bases; nucleotides not matched to a gene: 15. Germline V gene sequence: CDR1 DFQATT, CDR2 SNEGSKA (reference sequence). As processed by the authors: From reference gene primer amplification, estimates of nucleated cell counts were derived. Here immunoSEQ multiplex PCR was the method, and the copy in TCRdb shows in-frame clones only, minus some. V and J calls and clone size come straight from that table; D and trimming were deduced from the DNA. Of some 50,000 clones in the sample, more than 75% were seen once. Source material: peripheral blood. This chain links TRBV20-1 with TRBJ1-1, with 7 nucleotides matching TRBD1. The sequence was collected from a man in his fifties or sixties with acute or convalescent COVID-19. The CDR3 coding sequence is TGCAGTGCTAGTGTCGACGTAGGGGGCCTTGGGACTGAAGCTTTCTTT. Its protein is CSASVDVGGLGTEAFF.